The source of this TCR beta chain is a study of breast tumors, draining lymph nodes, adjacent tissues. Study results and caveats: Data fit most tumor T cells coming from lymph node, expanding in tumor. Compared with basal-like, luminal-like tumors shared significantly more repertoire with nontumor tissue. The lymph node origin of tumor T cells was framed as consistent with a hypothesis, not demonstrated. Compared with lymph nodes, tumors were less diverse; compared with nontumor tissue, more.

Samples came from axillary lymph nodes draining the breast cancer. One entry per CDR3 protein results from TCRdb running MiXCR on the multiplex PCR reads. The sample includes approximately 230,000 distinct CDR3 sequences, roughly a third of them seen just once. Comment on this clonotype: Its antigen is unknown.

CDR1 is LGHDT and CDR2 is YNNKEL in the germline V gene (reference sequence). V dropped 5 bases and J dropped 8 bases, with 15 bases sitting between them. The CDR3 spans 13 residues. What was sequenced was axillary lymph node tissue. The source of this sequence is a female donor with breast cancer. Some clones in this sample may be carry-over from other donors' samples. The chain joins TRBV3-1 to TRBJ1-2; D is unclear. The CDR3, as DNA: TGTGCCAGCAGCGCCTCTACCGGGTCAGGCTACACCTTC. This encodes CASSASTGSGYTF.